The next 4 T cell receptor beta chains were all read from a single sample in a study of blood T cell repertoires in COVID-19. Only in-frame clones appear in the TCRdb table, and some are missing; sequencing was by immunoSEQ multiplex PCR. In the table there are about 38,000 clones, roughly 90% of which are singletons. The sequenced sample was peripheral blood. Receptors were obtained from a man in his sixties with active or convalescent COVID-19.

V and J are TRBV9 and TRBJ2-1; 7 bases map to TRBD2. V lost 0 bases, J lost 4 bases, and 4 bases stayed unmatched. The CDR3 runs 15 residues. Germline CDR1 reads SGDLS; CDR2 reads YYNGEE. CDR3 amino acids: CASSVATSEYNEQFF. In DNA, the CDR3 is TGTGCCAGCAGCGTAGCTACTAGCGAGTACAATGAGCAGTTCTTC.

The chain has TRBV5-1 and TRBJ2-4, with 12 bases fitting TRBD2. The V gene's germline CDR1 is SGHRS and CDR2 YFSETQ. The V and J ends lost 4 bases and 1 base, in that order; junction bases with no gene match: 15. The CDR3 is 20 residues long. The CDR3 DNA is TGCGCCAGCAGCCCGGGTGGTCTAGCGGGAGGGCCAACGGCCAAAAACATTCAGTACTTC. As protein: CASSPGGLAGGPTAKNIQYF.

V is TRBV27 and J is TRBJ2-3, with 12 bases matching TRBD2. Germline trimming cut 5 bases from V and 4 bases from J; bases unmatched to any gene: 4. Germline CDR1 reads MNHEY; CDR2 reads SMNVEV (reference sequence). The CDR3 totals 15 residues. The CDR3 DNA sequence: TGTGCCAGCAGTCTAGCGGGAGGGTCGGCAGATACGCAGTATTTT. Translated, it gives CASSLAGGSADTQYF.

About this clone: Other DNA sequences within the sample encode an identical CDR3. The V call is TRBV30, the J call TRBJ2-7; 11 bases are a match to TRBD2. The CDR3 consists of 13 residues. The germline CDR1 and CDR2 sequences are GTSNPN and SVGIG (reference sequence). V dropped 2 bases and J dropped 7; count of bases not matched to a gene: 4. In DNA form, the CDR3 reads TGTGCCTGGAGTCCGGGACTAGCGGCAGAGCAGTACTTC. It is translated as CAWSPGLAAEQYF.